This T cell receptor beta chain comes out of a study of blood T cell repertoires in COVID-19. Study at large: COVID-19 samples collected from the United States, Italy and Spain covered acute and convalescent phases. Nucleic acid was either cDNA or gDNA, and it came from T cells, B-cell-depleted T cells, or PBMCs.

V lost 5 bases to trimming and J lost 4 bases; unmatched junction nucleotides: 13. The CDR3 runs to 16 residues. Germline CDR1 reads SGHTA; CDR2 reads FQGTGA. Profiled with immunoSEQ multiplex PCR; TCRdb holds only in-frame clones, not every one. The table includes around 130,000 clones, about 81% detected once. The receptor was isolated from a woman aged 80 or older with acute or convalescent COVID-19. Sequenced sample: peripheral blood. This chain links TRBV7-3 with TRBJ2-7; 8 nucleotides match TRBD2. The CDR3: CASSPGGASGLYEQYF. CDR3 in DNA: TGTGCCAGCAGCCCCGGGGGGGCTAGCGGATTATACGAGCAGTACTTC.